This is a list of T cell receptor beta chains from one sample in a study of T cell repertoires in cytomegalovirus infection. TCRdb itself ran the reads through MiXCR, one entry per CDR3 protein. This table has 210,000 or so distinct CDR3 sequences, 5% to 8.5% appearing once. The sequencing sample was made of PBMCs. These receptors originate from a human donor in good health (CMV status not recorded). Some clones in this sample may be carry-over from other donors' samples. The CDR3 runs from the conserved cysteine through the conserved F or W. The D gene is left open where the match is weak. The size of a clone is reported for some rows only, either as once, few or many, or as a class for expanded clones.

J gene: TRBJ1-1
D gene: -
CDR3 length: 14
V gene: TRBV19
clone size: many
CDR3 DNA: TGTGCCAGTAGTATGGACGGACAGAACACTGAAGCTTTCTTT
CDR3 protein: CASSMDGQNTEAFF

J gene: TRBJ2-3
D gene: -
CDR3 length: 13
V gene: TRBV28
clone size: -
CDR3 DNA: TGTGCCAGCAGTCCGCCCCTCCGGGATACGCAGTATTTT
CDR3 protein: CASSPPLRDTQYF

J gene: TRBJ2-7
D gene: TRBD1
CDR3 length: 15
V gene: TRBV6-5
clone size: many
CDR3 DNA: TGTGCCAGCAGTTATGGGACAGGGGACATCTACGAGCAGTACTTC
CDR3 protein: CASSYGTGDIYEQYF

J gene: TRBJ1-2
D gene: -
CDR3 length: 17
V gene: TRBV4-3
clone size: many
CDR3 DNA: TGCGCCAGCAGCCAAGAGTTGTCCAGGTTAACCTTATATGGCTACACCTTC
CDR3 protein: CASSQELSRLTLYGYTF

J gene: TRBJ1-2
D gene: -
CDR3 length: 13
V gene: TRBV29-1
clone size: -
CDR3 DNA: TGCAGCGTTGACTCGCGCAGTGACTATGGCTACACCTTC
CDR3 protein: CSVDSRSDYGYTF

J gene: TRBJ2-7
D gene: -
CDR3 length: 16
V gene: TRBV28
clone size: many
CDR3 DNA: TGTGCCAGCAGTTTAACTCTTGGTAACAGGCTCTACGAGCAGTACTTC
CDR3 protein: CASSLTLGNRLYEQYF

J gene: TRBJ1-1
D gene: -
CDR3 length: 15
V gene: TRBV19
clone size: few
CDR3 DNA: TGTGCCAGTAAAAAGGGGGAGCGACTGAACACTGAAGCTTTCTTT
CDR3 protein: CASKKGERLNTEAFF

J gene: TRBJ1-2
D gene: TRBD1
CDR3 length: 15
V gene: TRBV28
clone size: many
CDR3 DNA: TGTGCCAGCAGTTCCCTACAGGGGACAGACTATGGCTACACCTTC
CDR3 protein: CASSSLQGTDYGYTF

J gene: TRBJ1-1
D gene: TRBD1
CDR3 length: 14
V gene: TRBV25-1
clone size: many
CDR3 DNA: TGTGCCAGCCGATTCCAGGGGGTGTGCACTGAAGCTTTCTTT
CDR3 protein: CASRFQGVCTEAFF

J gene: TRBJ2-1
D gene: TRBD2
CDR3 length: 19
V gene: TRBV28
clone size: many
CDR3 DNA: TGTGCCAGCAGTTACCCTAGCGGGGGGGCTGCCCCCTCCTACAATGAGCAGTTCTTC
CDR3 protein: CASSYPSGGAAPSYNEQFF

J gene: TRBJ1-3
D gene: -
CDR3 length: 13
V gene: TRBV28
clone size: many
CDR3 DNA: TGTGCCAGCAGCGGGCCAGCTCGAGACACCATATATTTT
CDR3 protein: CASSGPARDTIYF

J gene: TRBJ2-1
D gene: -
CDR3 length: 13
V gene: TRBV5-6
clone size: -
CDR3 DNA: TGTGCCAGCAGCTTGGCAGCAGAGCGAGAGCAGTTCTTC
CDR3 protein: CASSLAAEREQFF

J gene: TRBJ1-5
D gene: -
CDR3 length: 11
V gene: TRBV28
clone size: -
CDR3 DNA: TGTGCCAGCAGTTTAGGACAGCCCAAGCATTTT
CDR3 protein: CASSLGQPKHF

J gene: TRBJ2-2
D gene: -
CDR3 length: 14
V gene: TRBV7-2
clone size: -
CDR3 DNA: TGTGCCAGCAGCTTAGTGGAAGGGCCCGGTGAGCTGTTTTTT
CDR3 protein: CASSLVEGPGELFF

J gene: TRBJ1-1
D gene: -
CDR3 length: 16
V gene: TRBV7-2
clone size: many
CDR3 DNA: TGTGCCAGCAGCACCCGGGCAGGGGCGGGGAACACTGAAGCTTTCTTT
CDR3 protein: CASSTRAGAGNTEAFF

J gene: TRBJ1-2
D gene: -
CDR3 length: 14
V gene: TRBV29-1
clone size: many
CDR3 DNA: TGCAGCGTAGACCAGGGAAGTCGTGGCTATGGCTACACCTTC
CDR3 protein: CSVDQGSRGYGYTF

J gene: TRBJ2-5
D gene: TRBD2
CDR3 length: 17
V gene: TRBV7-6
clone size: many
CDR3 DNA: TGTGCCAGCAGCAAGACCGAGCAGCGGGGGGGACGGGAGACCCAGTACTTC
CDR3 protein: CASSKTEQRGGRETQYF

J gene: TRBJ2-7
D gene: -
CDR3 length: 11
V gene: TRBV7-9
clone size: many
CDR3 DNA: TGTGCCAGCCTTTCGGGTACGAGCCTGTACTTC
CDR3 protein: CASLSGTSLYF

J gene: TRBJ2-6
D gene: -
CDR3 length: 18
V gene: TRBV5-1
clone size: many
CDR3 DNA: TGCGCCAGCAGCTTGGTTTCAGGACCCAGCTCTGGGGCCAACGTCCTGACTTTC
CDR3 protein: CASSLVSGPSSGANVLTF

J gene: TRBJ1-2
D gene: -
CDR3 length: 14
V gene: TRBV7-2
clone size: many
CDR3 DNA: TGTGCCAGCAGCCCCGATCGCGGCTACTATGGCTACACCTTC
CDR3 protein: CASSPDRGYYGYTF

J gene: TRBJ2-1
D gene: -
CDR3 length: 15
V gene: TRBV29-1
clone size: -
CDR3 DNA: TGCAGCGTCCATAACCCAGGGGCTGACTACAATGAGCAGTTCTTC
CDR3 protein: CSVHNPGADYNEQFF

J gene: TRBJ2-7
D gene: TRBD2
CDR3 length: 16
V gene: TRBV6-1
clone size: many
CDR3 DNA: TGTGCCAGCAGTGAACGATCCGGCAGGGAGGGCTACGAGCAGTACTTC
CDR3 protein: CASSERSGREGYEQYF

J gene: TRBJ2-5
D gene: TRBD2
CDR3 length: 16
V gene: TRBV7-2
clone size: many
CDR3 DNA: TGTGCCAGCAGCCCTGCCCGGGCGGGGGGGCAGGAGACCCAGTACTTC
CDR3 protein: CASSPARAGGQETQYF

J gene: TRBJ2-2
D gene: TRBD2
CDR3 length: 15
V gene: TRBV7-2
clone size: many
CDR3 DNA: TGTGCCAGCATCCCGGGACTAGCGGGGACCGGGGAGCTGTTTTTT
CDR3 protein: CASIPGLAGTGELFF

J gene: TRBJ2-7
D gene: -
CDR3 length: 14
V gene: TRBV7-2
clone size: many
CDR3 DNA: TGTGCCAGCAGCTCGTACCGGGACACCCCCGAGCAGTACTTC
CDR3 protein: CASSSYRDTPEQYF

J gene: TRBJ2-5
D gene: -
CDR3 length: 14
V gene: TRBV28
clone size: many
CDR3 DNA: TGTGCCAGCAGTCCCGCCGGACAGCAAGAGACCCAGTACTTC
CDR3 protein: CASSPAGQQETQYF

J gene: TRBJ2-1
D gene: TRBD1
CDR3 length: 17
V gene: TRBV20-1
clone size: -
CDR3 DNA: TGCAGTGCTAAGAGGCTGAAGGACAGGGACGGTCGCAATGAGCAGTTCTTC
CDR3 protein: CSAKRLKDRDGRNEQFF

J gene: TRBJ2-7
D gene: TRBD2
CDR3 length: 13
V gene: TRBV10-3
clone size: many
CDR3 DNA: TGTGCCATCACTCCGGGACTATACTACGAGCAGTACTTC
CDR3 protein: CAITPGLYYEQYF

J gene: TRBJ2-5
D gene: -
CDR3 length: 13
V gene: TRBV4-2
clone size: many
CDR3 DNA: TGTGCCAGCAGCCAAGATTTTTGGGAGACCCAGTACTTC
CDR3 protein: CASSQDFWETQYF

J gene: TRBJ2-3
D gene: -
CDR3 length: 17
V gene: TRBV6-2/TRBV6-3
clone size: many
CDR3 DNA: TGTGCCAGCAGTTACTCGATCGTCGGCCCGGACACAGATACGCAGTATTTT
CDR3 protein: CASSYSIVGPDTDTQYF

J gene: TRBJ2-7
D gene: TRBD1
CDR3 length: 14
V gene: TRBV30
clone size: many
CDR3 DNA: TGTGCCTGGAGGAGGACAGGGAGGTTAGACGAGCAGTACTTC
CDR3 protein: CAWRRTGRLDEQYF

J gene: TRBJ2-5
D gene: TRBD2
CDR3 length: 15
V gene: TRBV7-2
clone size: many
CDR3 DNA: TGTGCCAGCAGCCTTAGGCCGGGGGGCCAAGAGACCCAGTACTTC
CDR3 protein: CASSLRPGGQETQYF

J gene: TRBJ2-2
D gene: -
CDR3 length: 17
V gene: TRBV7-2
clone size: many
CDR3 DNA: TGTGCCAGCAGCTTATCCCCCGGGACAACGAACACCGGGGAGCTGTTTTTT
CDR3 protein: CASSLSPGTTNTGELFF

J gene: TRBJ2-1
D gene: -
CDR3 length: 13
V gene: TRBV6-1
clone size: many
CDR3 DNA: TGTGCCAGCAGTGCGCCGGGTTACAATGAGCAGTTCTTC
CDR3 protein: CASSAPGYNEQFF

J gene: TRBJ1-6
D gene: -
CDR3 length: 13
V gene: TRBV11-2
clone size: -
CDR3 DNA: TGTGCCAGCAGCTCCACAAGTAATTCACCCCTCCACTTT
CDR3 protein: CASSSTSNSPLHF

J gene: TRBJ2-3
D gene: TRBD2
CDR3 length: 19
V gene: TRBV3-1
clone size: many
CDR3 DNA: TGTGCCAGCAGCCGTGCGCCCCGGGATAGCGGGGGACTAAAAGATACGCAGTATTTT
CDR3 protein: CASSRAPRDSGGLKDTQYF

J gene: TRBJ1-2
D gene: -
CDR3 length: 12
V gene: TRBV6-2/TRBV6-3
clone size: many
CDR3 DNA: TGTGCCAGCAGTTATAAGGGGAACGGCTACACCTTC
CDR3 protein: CASSYKGNGYTF

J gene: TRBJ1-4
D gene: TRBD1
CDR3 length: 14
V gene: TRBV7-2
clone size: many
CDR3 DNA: TGTGCCAGCAGCTCCCAGGGGGGTGAGGAAAAACTGTTTTTT
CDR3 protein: CASSSQGGEEKLFF

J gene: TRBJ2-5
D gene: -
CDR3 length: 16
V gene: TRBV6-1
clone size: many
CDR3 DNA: TGTGCCAGCAGTACTGGGACTTCGAACTACCAAGAGACCCAGTACTTC
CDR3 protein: CASSTGTSNYQETQYF

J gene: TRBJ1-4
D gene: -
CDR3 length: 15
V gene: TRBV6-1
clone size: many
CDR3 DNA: TGTGCCGGGGGGAGGGGGGGTAGAGTTGGTGAAAAACTGTTTTTT
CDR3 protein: CAGGRGGRVGEKLFF

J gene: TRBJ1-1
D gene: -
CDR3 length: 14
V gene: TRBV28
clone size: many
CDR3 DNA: TGTGCCAGCACGATCGGGGGGCGCGGCACTGAAGCTTTCTTT
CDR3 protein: CASTIGGRGTEAFF

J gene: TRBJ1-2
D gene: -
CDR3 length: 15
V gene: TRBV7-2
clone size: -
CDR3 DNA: TGTGCCAGCAGCCCCGACCTACAAGGATTCTATGGCTACACCTTC
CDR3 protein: CASSPDLQGFYGYTF

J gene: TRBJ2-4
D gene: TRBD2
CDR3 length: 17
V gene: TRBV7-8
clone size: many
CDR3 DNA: TGTGCCAGCAGCTTAGAAAACCGGGGGGGGTACAAAAACATTCAGTACTTC
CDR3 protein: CASSLENRGGYKNIQYF

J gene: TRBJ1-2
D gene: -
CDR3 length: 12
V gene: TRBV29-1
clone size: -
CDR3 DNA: TGCAGCGTTGATGGGGGCAACTATGGCTACACCTTC
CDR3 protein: CSVDGGNYGYTF

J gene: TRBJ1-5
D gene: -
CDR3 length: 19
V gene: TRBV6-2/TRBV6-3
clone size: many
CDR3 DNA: TGTGCCAGCAGTTACAAGAAAGAAGTGGACTGGCGCCTTAATCAGCCCCAGCATTTT
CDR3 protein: CASSYKKEVDWRLNQPQHF

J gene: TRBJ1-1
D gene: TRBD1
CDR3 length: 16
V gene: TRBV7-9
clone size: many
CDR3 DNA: TGTGCCAGCAGCTTAATTTGGGAACAGGGGGACACTGAAGCTTTCTTT
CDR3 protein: CASSLIWEQGDTEAFF

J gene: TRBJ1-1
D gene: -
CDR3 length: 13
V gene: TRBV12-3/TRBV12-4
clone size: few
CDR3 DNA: TGTGCCAGCAGTCGCGGACTAAACACTGAAGCTTTCTTT
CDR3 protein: CASSRGLNTEAFF

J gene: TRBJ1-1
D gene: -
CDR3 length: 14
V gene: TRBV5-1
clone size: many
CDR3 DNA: TGCGCCAGCAGCTTGGCGTCCAGGGGTGAGGAGGCTTTCTTT
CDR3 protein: CASSLASRGEEAFF

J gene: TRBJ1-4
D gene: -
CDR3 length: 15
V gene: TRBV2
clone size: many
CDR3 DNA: TGTGCCAGCGTCGGACCCGGGACGGAAAATGAAAAACTGTTTTTT
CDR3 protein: CASVGPGTENEKLFF

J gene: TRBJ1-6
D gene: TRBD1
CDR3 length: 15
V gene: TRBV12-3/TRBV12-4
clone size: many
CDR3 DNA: TGTGCCAGCAGTCCACGACAGGGGATATCTTCACCCCTCCACTTT
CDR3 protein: CASSPRQGISSPLHF

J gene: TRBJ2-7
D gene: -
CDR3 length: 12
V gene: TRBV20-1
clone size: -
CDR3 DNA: TGCAGTGCTAGGAGACGCAGCTACGAGCAGTACTTC
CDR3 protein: CSARRRSYEQYF

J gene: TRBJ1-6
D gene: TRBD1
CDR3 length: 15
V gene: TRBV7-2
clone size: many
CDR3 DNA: TGTGCCAGCAGCTCAGAGACAGGGGGTCAATCACCCCTCCACTTT
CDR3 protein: CASSSETGGQSPLHF

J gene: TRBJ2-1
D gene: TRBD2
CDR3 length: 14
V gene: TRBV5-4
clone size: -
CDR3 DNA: TGTGCCAGCAGCTTGGTGAGCGGGGGAAGAGTACCGGTCTTC
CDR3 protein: CASSLVSGGRVPVF